These 24 T cell receptor beta chains were all obtained from the same sample, sequenced in a study of T cell responses to AZD1222 COVID-19 vaccine. The assay was immunoSEQ multiplex PCR, and TCRdb's table has in-frame clones only and misses some. This table holds 80,000 or so clones, 82% found once. Sample: peripheral blood, taken on day 0 of AZD1222 vaccination. These receptor sequences come from an adult in good health.

The chain carries TRBV29-1 and TRBJ2-1; TRBD1 is a possible D gene (6 bases). The CDR3 consists of 16 residues. Germline loops: CDR1 SQVTM, CDR2 ANQGSEA. V lost 0 bases and J 2 bases, leaving 14 bases between the germline ends. The CDR3 DNA reads as TGCAGCGTTGAAGATCGGTTGGGGGCTGCCTACAATGAGCAGTTCTTC. Encoded protein: CSVEDRLGAAYNEQFF.

This clone was counted between two and nine times. CDR3 sequence reads: CASSGGDGYEQYF. The CDR3 DNA is TGTGCCAGCTCAGGTGGCGACGGGTACGAGCAGTACTTC. The genes are TRBV18 and TRBJ2-7, with D uncertain. Germline lookup yields CDR1 KGHSH and CDR2 LQKENI. The CDR3 is made up of 13 amino acids. V lost 5 bases and J 4 bases, leaving 12 bases between the germline ends.

CDR3 amino acids: CASSTPGTEAFF. The CDR3 DNA follows: TGTGCCAGCAGTACCCCTGGCACTGAAGCTTTCTTT. This chain connects TRBV11-1 to TRBJ1-1; D gene ambiguous. This CDR3 region has 12 residues. Germline-derived CDR1 and CDR2 are SGHAT and FQDESV (reference sequence). V was cut by 6 bases and J by 4 bases, with 9 bases left in between.

V usage is TRBV5-6 and J usage is TRBJ2-5; either TRBD1 or TRBD2 may supply D (5 bases each). The V end was cut by 7 bases, the J end by 0 bases, with 22 bases between. Germline lookup yields CDR1 SGHDT and CDR2 YYEEEE. The CDR3 covers 17 residues. In nucleotides, the CDR3 is TGTGCCAGCGGGGCCCACCGGACGGGGACGTACCAAGAGACCCAGTACTTC. Its translation is CASGAHRTGTYQETQYF.

The chain uses TRBV4-3 and TRBJ1-4; possibly TRBD1 for D (5 bases). The CDR3 contains 15 residues. The germline V gene encodes CDR1 LGHNA and CDR2 YSLEER. V lost 3 bases to trimming and J lost 3 bases, with 11 bases between them. The CDR3 sequence is CASSHQQASNEKLFF. CDR3 nucleotide sequence: TGCGCCAGCAGCCACCAACAGGCCTCTAATGAAAAACTGTTTTTT.

The chain joins TRBV7-9 to TRBJ2-7; 14 bases line up with TRBD2. This CDR3 has 18 residues. Germline CDR1 reads SEHNR; CDR2 reads FQNEAQ (reference sequence). The V gene end was trimmed by 1 base and the J gene end by 5 bases; junction bases not matched to a gene: 10. The CDR3 loop is CASSLEAFWGLAGDEQYF. CDR3 in DNA: TGTGCCAGCAGCTTAGAGGCGTTTTGGGGACTAGCGGGGGACGAGCAGTACTTC. Supplemented by reference TRBV7-9 and TRBJ2-7, the full variable domain reads DTGVSQNPRHKITKRGQNVTFRCDPISEHNRLYWYRQTLGQGPEFLTYFQNEAQLEKSRLLSDRFSAERPKGSFSTLEIQRTEQGDSAMYLCASSLEAFWGLAGDEQYFGPGTRLTVT.

This clone was detected once. This rearrangement joins TRBV6-4 to TRBJ1-6; D is unclear. The CDR3 loop spans 13 amino acids. From germline, CDR1 is MRHNA and CDR2 SNTAGT. Trimming took 3 bases from V and 7 from J, leaving 7 bases between them. The CDR3 sequence: CASSEQANSPLHF. CDR3 DNA: TGTGCCAGCAGTGAGCAAGCGAATTCACCCCTCCACTTT.

V usage is TRBV6-5 and J usage is TRBJ2-2; no clear D gene. Between the trimmed V and J ends, which lost 4 bases and 4 bases, there was a span of 10 bases. Germline V gives CDR1 MNHEY, CDR2 SVGAGI. CDR3 length: 14 amino acids. The DNA of the CDR3 is TGTGCCAGCAGTTTCGTGGGCGGCACCGGGGAGCTGTTTTTT. Residues: CASSFVGGTGELFF.

This clone appeared a single time. The CDR3 is CASSIRVNTEAFF. The CDR3 region has the DNA TGTGCCAGTAGTATTCGGGTGAACACTGAAGCTTTCTTT. The genes are TRBV19 and TRBJ1-1, with no clear D. The CDR3 runs 13 residues. Per the germline V gene, CDR1 is LNHDA and CDR2 is SQIVND (reference sequence). The V gene lost 3 bases and the J gene lost 0 bases, with 5 bases spanning the gap. Looking up the rest from reference TRBV19 and TRBJ1-1 gives the full variable domain: DGGITQSPKYLFRKEGQNVTLSCEQNLNHDAMYWYRQDPGQGLRLIYYSQIVNDFQKGDIAEGYSVSREKKESFPLTVTSAQKNPTAFYLCASSIRVNTEAFFGQGTRLTVV.

The rearrangement links TRBV4-2 to TRBJ1-3; 8 positions agree with TRBD1. Germline values: CDR1 LGHNA, CDR2 YNFKEQ. V lost 4 bases and J lost 1; bases outside the gene matches: 12. This CDR3 spans 18 amino acids. The DNA of the CDR3 is TGTGCCAGCAGCCCACAAACGACAGGGGTGGGGTCTGGAAACACCATATATTTT. As protein: CASSPQTTGVGSGNTIYF.

The rearrangement uses TRBV7-3 and TRBJ2-3; D call uncertain. Trimming cost V 2 bases and J 6 bases, with 15 bases left between them. Looked up from germline, CDR1 is SGHTA and CDR2 is FQGTGA. This CDR3 has 15 residues. CDR3 sequence: CASSLSGGPQDTQYF. The CDR3 DNA sequence: TGTGCCAGCAGCTTATCGGGTGGACCCCAGGATACGCAGTATTTT.

This clone has at least ten counts. This rearrangement joins TRBV28 to TRBJ2-1, with 12 bases lining up with TRBD2. Trimming cost V 3 bases and J 8 bases; bases outside gene matches: 11. Per germline, CDR1 MDHEN and CDR2 SYDVKM. The CDR3 extends over 17 amino acids. CDR3 sequence: CASSFYTSGRKRDEQFF. The CDR3 DNA is TGTGCCAGCAGTTTCTATACTAGCGGGAGGAAAAGGGATGAGCAGTTCTTC.

The chain is built from TRBV5-1 and TRBJ1-1; D not resolved. The CDR3 extends over 13 amino acids. V was cut by 0 bases and J by 8 bases, with 11 bases left in between. The germline V gene encodes CDR1 SGHRS and CDR2 YFSETQ. The CDR3 DNA sequence: TGCGCCAGCAGCTTGGAGAGAACGGGAGAAGCTTTCTTT. Its translation: CASSLERTGEAFF.

This clone was detected a few times. The junction departs from the called germline gene at one end, perhaps through a read error. V is TRBV2 and J is TRBJ1-5; 7 nucleotides align to TRBD1. The CDR3 sequence is 13 residues long. Germline assignment: CDR1 SNHLY and CDR2 FYNNEI. The CDR3 nucleotides are TGTGCCAGCAGTGAAGGAGCCGGGACAGCCAAAAATTTT. Protein: CASSEGAGTAKNF.

The V gene is TRBV4-3, the J gene TRBJ2-4; weak D call: TRBD1 (7 bases). V lost 0 bases, J lost 16 bases, and 10 bases lay in between. The V gene's germline CDR1 is LGHNA and CDR2 YSLEER. The CDR3 is 11 amino acids. CDR3 region: CASSQEQGTYF. As DNA, the CDR3 is TGCGCCAGCAGCCAAGAACAGGGGACTTACTTC.

The chain has TRBV2 and TRBJ1-2, with D tentatively TRBD1 (5 bases). The V end lost 6 bases, the J end lost 3 bases, and 20 bases lay between the germline ends. CDR3 length: 16 amino acids. Germline V CDR1 and CDR2: SNHLY, FYNNEI. In DNA, the CDR3 is TGTGCCAGCAGGTGGGACGGCGGGGGTGCGGACTATGGCTACACCTTC. Amino acids: CASRWDGGGADYGYTF.

V is TRBV20-1 and J is TRBJ2-7; possible D gene TRBD1, 6 bases. The V gene lost 3 bases and the J gene lost 2 bases, with 14 bases spanning the gap. The CDR3 is made up of 14 amino acids. Germline V gene data show CDR1 as DFQATT and CDR2 as SNEGSKA (reference sequence). The CDR3: CSASPYREPYEQYF. Written as DNA, the CDR3 is TGCAGTGCTAGTCCCTACAGGGAACCCTACGAGCAGTACTTC.

The gene calls are TRBV6-5 and TRBJ1-2; 9 bases line up with TRBD1. The V gene end was trimmed by 0 bases and the J gene end by 3 bases; junction bases not matched to a gene: 5. The CDR3 spans 16 residues. Germline V gene lookup returns CDR1 MNHEY and CDR2 SVGAGI. CDR3 nucleotides: TGTGCCAGCAGTTACTCGGGACAGGGCCCGTACTATGGCTACACCTTC. Translated, it gives CASSYSGQGPYYGYTF.

The chain combines TRBV7-6 with TRBJ1-2; D not certain. V dropped 6 bases and J dropped 8 bases, with 13 bases sitting between them. The germline gives CDR1 SGHVS, CDR2 FNYEAQ. This CDR3 has 12 amino acids. In nucleotides, the CDR3 is TGTGCCAGCAGTGGACTGATGGGGGGCTACACCTTC. This gives the protein CASSGLMGGYTF. Variable domain in full (rest from reference TRBV7-6 and TRBJ1-2): GAGVSQSPRYKVTKRGQDVALRCDPISGHVSLYWYRQALGQGPEFLTYFNYEAQQDKSGLPNDRFSAERPEGSISTLTIQRTEQRDSAMYRCASSGLMGGYTFGSGTRLTVV.

The count of this clone is one. The same CDR3 is also encoded by other DNA sequences in this sample. The gene calls are TRBV18 and TRBJ2-3; D gene uncertain. The CDR3 is 14 residues long. CDR1 and CDR2 (germline): KGHSH, LQKENI. V shed 3 bases and J shed 1 base, with 8 bases lying between them. CDR3 DNA sequence: TGTGCCAGCTCACCCCCGGTTGGCACAGATACGCAGTATTTT. It translates to CASSPPVGTDTQYF. Combining the CDR3 with reference TRBV18 and TRBJ2-3 gives the whole variable domain NAGVMQNPRHLVRRRGQEARLRCSPMKGHSHVYWYRQLPEEGLKFMVYLQKENIIDESGMPKERFSAEFPKEGPSILRIQQVVRGDSAAYFCASSPPVGTDTQYFGPGTRLTVL.

The J gene is TRBJ2-1, the V gene TRBV19; D ambiguous. CDR3 length: 13 amino acids. V was pared by 0 bases and J by 11 bases, with 11 bases between. Germline CDR1 and CDR2: LNHDA and SQIVND (reference sequence). CDR3 DNA sequence: TGTGCCAGTAGTATAGATCGGCTGCCTAAGCAGTTCTTC. Translated: CASSIDRLPKQFF.

The rearrangement uses TRBV27 and TRBJ2-2, with D possibly being TRBD2 (7 bases). Germline V CDR1 and CDR2: MNHEY, SMNVEV (reference sequence). The CDR3 has 16 amino acids. Deletions cut 3 bases from V and 0 bases from J, with 11 bases between. The CDR3 sequence: CASSLPGGPNTGELFF. Written as DNA, the CDR3 is TGTGCCAGCAGTTTGCCGGGGGGCCCGAACACCGGGGAGCTGTTTTTT.

The gene calls are TRBV5-6 and TRBJ1-3; D may be TRBD1 (5 bases). In germline, CDR1 is SGHDT, CDR2 YYEEEE. The V end was cut by 4 bases, the J end by 0 bases, with 11 bases between. The CDR3 covers 15 residues. Here the CDR3 reads CASSPTGGSGNTIYF. In DNA, the CDR3 is TGTGCCAGCAGCCCAACCGGGGGCTCTGGAAACACCATATATTTT.

V and J are TRBV9 and TRBJ1-5; no clear D gene. This CDR3 has 14 residues. CDR1 and CDR2 from the germline V gene are SGDLS and YYNGEE. The V and J ends lost 3 bases and 2 bases respectively, with 9 bases between them. The DNA of the CDR3 is TGTGCCAGCAGCGCCGACGGACGCAATCAGCCCCAGCATTTT. Translating it yields CASSADGRNQPQHF. The full variable domain, with the rest looked up from reference TRBV9 and TRBJ1-5, is DSGVTQTPKHLITATGQRVTLRCSPRSGDLSVYWYQQSLDQGLQFLIQYYNGEERAKGNILERFSAQQFPDLHSELNLSSLELGDSALYFCASSADGRNQPQHFGDGTRLSIL.